This TCR beta chain was recovered during a study of chemoradiotherapy in HPV16-positive cancers. Produced via immunoSEQ multiplex PCR; TCRdb's table is partial and in-frame only. The table includes under 15,000 clones, 89% detected once. Study-level results: Only two HPV16-positive patients supplied the functional HPV-specificity definition. For HPV16-positive patients, expanding HPV-responsive T cells associated with longer recurrence-free survival. Candidate HPV-specific clones and E7-related TCR motifs grew in tumor during treatment.

With regard to this clone: No antigen is known for it.

CDR1 is SGHTA, CDR2 FQGNSA, per germline. The CDR3 extends over 16 amino acids. V was pared by 6 bases and J by 4 bases, with 12 bases of the junction left unmatched. Over chemoradiotherapy, repertoires were sampled more than once. The sample was blood, taken from a patient who underwent chemoradiotherapy. This chain connects TRBV7-2 to TRBJ2-3; 8 nucleotides agree with TRBD2. The source is a human donor with HPV-associated anogenital cancer. Here the CDR3 DNA reads TGTGCCAGCAGACCACGGGGGGGCCTAGCTTCAGATACGCAGTATTTT. Translating it yields CASRPRGGLASDTQYF.